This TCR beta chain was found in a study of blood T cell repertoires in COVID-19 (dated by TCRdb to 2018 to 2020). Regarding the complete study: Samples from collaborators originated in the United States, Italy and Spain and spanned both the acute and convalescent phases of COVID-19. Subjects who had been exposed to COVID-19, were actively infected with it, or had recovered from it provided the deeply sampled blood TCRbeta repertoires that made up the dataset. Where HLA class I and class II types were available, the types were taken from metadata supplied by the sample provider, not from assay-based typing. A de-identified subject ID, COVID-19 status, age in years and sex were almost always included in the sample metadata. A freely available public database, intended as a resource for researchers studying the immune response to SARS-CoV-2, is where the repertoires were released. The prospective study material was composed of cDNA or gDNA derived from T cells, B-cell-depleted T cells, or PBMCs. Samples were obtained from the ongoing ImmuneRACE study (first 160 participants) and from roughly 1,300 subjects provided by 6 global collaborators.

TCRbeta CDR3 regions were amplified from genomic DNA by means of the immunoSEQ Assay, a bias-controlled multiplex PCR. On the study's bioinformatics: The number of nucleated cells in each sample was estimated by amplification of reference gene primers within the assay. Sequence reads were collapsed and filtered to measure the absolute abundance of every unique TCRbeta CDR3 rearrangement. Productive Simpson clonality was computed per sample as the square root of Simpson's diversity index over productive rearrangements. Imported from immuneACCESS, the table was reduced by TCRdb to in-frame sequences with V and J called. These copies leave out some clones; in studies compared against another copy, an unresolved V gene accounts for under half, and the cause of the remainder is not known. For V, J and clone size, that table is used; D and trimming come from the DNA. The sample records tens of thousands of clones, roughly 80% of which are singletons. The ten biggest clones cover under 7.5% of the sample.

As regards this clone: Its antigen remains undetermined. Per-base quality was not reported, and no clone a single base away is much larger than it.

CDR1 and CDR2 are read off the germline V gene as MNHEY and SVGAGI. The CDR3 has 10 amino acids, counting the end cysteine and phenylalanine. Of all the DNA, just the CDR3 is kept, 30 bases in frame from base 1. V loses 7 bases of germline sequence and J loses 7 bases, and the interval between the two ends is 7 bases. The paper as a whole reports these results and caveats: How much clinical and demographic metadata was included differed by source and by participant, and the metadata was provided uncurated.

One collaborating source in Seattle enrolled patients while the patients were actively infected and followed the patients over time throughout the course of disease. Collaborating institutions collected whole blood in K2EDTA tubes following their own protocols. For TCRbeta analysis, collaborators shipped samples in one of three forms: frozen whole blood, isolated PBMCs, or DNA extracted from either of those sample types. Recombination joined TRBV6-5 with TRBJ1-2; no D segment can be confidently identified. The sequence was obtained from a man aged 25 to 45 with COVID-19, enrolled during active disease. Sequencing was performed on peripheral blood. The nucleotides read TGTGCCAGCATGGAGGGTGGCTACACCTTC. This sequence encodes CASMEGGYTF.